This is a list of T cell receptor beta chains from one sample in a study of blood T cells in healthy people across ages. TCRdb processed the 5' RACE reads anew with MiXCR; each CDR3 protein has one entry. The profile shows approximately 810,000 distinct CDR3 sequences, less than 35% of them singletons. Sequencing was done on a sample of blood. Receptors originate from an elderly woman in good health. Each CDR3 is given with its conserved first and last residue. Each record gives: D gene, J gene, V gene, clone size, CDR3 DNA, CDR3 protein. The D gene is left open where the match is weak. Some rows have no size entry. The others give once, few or many, or a class for an expanded clone.

. | TRBJ2-6 | TRBV12-3/TRBV12-4 | many | TGTGCCAGCAGTTTAGCGGGCGGCGTTTTCTCTGGGGCCAACGTCCTGACTTTC | CASSLAGGVFSGANVLTF
. | TRBJ2-1 | TRBV7-2 | many | TGTGCCAGCAGCTTAGATTCCCGAGTCTACAATGAGCAGTTCTTC | CASSLDSRVYNEQFF
. | TRBJ1-4 | TRBV27 | . | TGTGCCAGCAGTTTTGACCCTTCTTTGGACACCCAACAGCGGGATGAAAAACTGTTTTTT | CASSFDPSLDTQQRDEKLFF
TRBD1 | TRBJ2-7 | TRBV27 | . | TGTGCCAGCAGGTTAGTCAGGGGGTCCTACGAGCAGTACTTC | CASRLVRGSYEQYF
. | TRBJ2-5 | TRBV15 | many | TGTGCCACCACGAATCAAGGCAGGGCGGAGACCCAGTACTTC | CATTNQGRAETQYF
TRBD1 | TRBJ1-4 | TRBV5-1 | many | TGCGCCAGCAGCTTCGGGACAGGGAGAGAAAAACTGTTTTTT | CASSFGTGREKLFF
TRBD2 | TRBJ2-1 | TRBV6-1 | many | TGTGCCAGCAGGACTTCACTAGCGGGGGCAATCAATGAGCAGTTCTTC | CASRTSLAGAINEQFF
. | TRBJ1-5 | TRBV20-1 | few | TGCAGTGCGCCCCCGGCCACAGCAGATCAGCCCCAGCATTTT | CSAPPATADQPQHF
. | TRBJ2-5 | TRBV12-3/TRBV12-4 | . | TGTGCCAGCAGTTTCCACGGGACCGGATACGAAGAAGAGACCCAGTACTTC | CASSFHGTGYEEETQYF
. | TRBJ2-3 | TRBV12-3/TRBV12-4 | . | TGTGCCAGCAGGGCGGGCACAGATACGGAGTATTTT | CASRAGTDTEYF